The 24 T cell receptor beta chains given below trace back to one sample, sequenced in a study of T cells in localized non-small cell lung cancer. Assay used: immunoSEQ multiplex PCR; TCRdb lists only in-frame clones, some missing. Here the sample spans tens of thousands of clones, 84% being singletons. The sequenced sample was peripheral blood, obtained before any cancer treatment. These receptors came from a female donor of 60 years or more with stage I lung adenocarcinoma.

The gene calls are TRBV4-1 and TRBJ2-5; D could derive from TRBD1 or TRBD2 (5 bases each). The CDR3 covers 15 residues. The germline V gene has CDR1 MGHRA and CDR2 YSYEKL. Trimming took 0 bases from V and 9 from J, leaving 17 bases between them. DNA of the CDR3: TGCGCCAGCAGCCAAGAAGGGGCATCCGGAGGAGCCCAGTACTTC. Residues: CASSQEGASGGAQYF.

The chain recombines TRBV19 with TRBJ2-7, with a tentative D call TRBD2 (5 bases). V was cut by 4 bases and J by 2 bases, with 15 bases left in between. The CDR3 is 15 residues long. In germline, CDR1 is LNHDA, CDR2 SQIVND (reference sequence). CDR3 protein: CASSTLALGTYEQYF. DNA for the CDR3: TGTGCCAGTAGTACTCTAGCCCTCGGGACCTACGAGCAGTACTTC.

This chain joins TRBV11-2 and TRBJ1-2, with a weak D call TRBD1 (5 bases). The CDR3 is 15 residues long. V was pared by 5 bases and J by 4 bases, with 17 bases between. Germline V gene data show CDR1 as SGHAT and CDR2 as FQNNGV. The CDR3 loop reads CASSLARAGSYGYTF. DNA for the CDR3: TGTGCCAGCAGCCTGGCGAGGGCAGGGAGCTATGGCTACACCTTC.

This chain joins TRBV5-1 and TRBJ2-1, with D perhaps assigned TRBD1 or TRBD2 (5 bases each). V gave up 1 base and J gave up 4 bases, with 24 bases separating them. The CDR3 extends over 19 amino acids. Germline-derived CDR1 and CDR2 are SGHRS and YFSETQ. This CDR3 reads CASSLTMGPRLGRYNEQFF. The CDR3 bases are TGCGCCAGCAGCTTGACCATGGGACCCCGCTTGGGTCGGTACAATGAGCAGTTCTTC.

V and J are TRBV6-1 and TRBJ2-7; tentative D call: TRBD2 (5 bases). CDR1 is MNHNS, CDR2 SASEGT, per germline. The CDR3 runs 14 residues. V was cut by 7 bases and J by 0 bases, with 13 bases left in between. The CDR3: CASILNAGSYEQYF. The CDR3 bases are TGTGCCAGCATCCTTAATGCGGGCTCCTACGAGCAGTACTTC.

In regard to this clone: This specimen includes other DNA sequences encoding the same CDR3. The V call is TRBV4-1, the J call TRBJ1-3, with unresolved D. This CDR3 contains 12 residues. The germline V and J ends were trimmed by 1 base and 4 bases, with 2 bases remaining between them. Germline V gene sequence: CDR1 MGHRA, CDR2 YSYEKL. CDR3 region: CASSQAGNTIYF. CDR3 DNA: TGCGCCAGCAGCCAAGCAGGAAACACCATATATTTT.

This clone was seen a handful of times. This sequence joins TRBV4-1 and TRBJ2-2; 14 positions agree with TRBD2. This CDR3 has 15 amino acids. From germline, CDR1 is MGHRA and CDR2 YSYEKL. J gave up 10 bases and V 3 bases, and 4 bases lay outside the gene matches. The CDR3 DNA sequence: TGCGCCAGCAGCCAGCCGACTAGCGGGAGGGTGGAGCTGTTTTTT. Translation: CASSQPTSGRVELFF.

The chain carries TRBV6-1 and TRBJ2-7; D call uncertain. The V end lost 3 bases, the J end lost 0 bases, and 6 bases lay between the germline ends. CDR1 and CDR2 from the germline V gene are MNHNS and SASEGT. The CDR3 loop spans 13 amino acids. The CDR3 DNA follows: TGTGCCAGCAGTGAGGGCCTCTCCTACGAGCAGTACTTC. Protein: CASSEGLSYEQYF.

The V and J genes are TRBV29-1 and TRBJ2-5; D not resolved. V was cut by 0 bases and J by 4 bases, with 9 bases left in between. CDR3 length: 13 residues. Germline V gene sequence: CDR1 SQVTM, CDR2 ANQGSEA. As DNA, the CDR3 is TGCAGCGTTGAAGATATTCCGGGAGAGACCCAGTACTTC. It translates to CSVEDIPGETQYF.

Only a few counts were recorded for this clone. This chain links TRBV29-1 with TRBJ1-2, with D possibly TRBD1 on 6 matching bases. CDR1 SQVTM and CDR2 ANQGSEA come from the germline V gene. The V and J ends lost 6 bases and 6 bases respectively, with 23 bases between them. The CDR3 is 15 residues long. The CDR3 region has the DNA TGCAGCGTAGGAGCGGTGGCCGGGGGCAGAGATGGCTACACCTTC. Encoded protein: CSVGAVAGGRDGYTF.

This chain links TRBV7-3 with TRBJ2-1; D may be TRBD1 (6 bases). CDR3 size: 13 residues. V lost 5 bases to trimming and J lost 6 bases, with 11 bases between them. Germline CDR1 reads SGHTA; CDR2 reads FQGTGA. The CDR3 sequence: CASSLGQFNEQFF. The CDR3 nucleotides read TGTGCCAGCAGCCTTGGACAGTTCAATGAGCAGTTCTTC.

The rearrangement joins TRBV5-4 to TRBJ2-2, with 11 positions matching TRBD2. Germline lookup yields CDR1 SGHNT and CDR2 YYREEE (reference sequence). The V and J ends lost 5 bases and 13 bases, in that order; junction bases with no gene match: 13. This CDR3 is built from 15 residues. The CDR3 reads CASSSGLAGVLGLFF. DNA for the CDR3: TGTGCCAGCAGTTCCGGACTAGCGGGCGTCCTGGGGCTGTTTTTT.

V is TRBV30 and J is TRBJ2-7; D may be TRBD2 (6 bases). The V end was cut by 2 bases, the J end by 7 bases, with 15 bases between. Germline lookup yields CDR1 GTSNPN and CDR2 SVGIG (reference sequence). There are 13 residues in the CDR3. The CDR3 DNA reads TGTGCCTGGAGTTCCTTCGGGACTGGTGAGCAGTACTTC. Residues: CAWSSFGTGEQYF.

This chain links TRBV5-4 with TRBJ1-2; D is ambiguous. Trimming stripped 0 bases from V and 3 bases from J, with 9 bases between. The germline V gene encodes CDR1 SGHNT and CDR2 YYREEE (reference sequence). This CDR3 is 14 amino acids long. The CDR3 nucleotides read TGTGCCAGCAGCTTGGTAGGCGAATACTATGGCTACACCTTC. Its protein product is CASSLVGEYYGYTF.

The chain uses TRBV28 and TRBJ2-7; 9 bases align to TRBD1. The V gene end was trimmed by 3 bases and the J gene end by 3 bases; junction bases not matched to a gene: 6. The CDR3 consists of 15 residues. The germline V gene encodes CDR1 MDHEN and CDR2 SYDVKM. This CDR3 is CASSLHGTGFYEQYF. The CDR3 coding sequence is TGTGCCAGCAGTTTGCACGGGACAGGGTTCTACGAGCAGTACTTC.

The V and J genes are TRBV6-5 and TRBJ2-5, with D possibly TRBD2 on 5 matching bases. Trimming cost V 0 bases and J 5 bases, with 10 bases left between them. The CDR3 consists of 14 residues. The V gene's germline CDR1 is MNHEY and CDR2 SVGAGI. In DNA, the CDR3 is TGTGCCAGCAGTTACTCAAGCGGTGGTGAGACCCAGTACTTC. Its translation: CASSYSSGGETQYF.

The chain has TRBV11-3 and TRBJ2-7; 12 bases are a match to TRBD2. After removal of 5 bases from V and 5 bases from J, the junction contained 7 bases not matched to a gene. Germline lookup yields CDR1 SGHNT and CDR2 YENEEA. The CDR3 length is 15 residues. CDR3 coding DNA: TGTGCCAGCAGCCCCAGGACTAGCGGGAAGGACGAGCAGTACTTC. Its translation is CASSPRTSGKDEQYF.

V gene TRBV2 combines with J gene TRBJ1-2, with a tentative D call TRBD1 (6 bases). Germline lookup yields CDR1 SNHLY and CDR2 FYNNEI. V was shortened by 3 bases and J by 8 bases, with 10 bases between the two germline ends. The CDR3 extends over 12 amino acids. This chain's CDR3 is CASSETGGGYTF. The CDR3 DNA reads TGTGCCAGCAGTGAGACCGGGGGCGGCTACACCTTC.

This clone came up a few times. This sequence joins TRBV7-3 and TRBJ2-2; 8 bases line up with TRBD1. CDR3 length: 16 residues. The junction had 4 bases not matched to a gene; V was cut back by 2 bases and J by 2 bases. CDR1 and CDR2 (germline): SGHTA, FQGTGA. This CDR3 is CASSLAGGENTGELFF. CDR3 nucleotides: TGTGCCAGCAGCTTAGCAGGGGGCGAAAACACCGGGGAGCTGTTTTTT.

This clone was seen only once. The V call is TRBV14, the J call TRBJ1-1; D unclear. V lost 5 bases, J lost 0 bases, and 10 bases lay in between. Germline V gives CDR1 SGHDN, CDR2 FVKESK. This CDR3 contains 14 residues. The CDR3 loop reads CASSRSGLNTEAFF. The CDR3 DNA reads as TGTGCCAGCAGCAGGTCAGGCCTGAACACTGAAGCTTTCTTT.

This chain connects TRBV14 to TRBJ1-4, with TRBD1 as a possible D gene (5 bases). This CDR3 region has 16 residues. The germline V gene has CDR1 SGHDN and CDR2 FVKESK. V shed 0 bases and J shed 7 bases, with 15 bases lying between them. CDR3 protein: CASSQDLGGTAEKLFF. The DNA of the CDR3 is TGTGCCAGCAGCCAAGATCTGGGAGGGACTGCTGAAAAACTGTTTTTT.

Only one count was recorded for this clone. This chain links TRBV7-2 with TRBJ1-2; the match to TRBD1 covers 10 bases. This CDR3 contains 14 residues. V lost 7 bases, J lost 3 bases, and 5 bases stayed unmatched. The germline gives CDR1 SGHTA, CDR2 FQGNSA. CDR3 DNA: TGTGCCAGCACCCCGGGACAGGGGTACTATGGCTACACCTTC. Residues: CASTPGQGYYGYTF.

CDR3 in amino acids: CASGLDPAGGRTGELFF. The CDR3 nucleotides read TGTGCTAGTGGTTTGGATCCTGCGGGAGGAAGGACCGGGGAGCTGTTTTTT. The chain uses TRBV12-5 and TRBJ2-2, with 8 bases lining up with TRBD2. Germline CDR1 reads LGHNT; CDR2 reads FRNRAP. V dropped 1 base and J dropped 5; count of bases not matched to a gene: 9. CDR3 length: 17 amino acids. Looking up the rest from reference TRBV12-5 and TRBJ2-2 gives the full variable domain: DARVTQTPRHKVTEMGQEVTMRCQPILGHNTVFWYRQTMMQGLELLAYFRNRAPLDDSGMPKDRFSAEMPDATLATLKIQPSEPRDSAVYFCASGLDPAGGRTGELFFGEGSRLTVL.

This chain's CDR3 is CASSQDNFRNEQFF. CDR3 coding DNA: TGTGCCAGCAGCCAAGATAATTTTCGGAATGAGCAGTTCTTC. The chain recombines TRBV14 with TRBJ2-1; D is undetermined. The CDR3 loop spans 14 amino acids. Germline CDR1 SGHDN, CDR2 FVKESK. Trimming took off 0 bases at V and 7 bases at J, with 10 bases between the two ends.